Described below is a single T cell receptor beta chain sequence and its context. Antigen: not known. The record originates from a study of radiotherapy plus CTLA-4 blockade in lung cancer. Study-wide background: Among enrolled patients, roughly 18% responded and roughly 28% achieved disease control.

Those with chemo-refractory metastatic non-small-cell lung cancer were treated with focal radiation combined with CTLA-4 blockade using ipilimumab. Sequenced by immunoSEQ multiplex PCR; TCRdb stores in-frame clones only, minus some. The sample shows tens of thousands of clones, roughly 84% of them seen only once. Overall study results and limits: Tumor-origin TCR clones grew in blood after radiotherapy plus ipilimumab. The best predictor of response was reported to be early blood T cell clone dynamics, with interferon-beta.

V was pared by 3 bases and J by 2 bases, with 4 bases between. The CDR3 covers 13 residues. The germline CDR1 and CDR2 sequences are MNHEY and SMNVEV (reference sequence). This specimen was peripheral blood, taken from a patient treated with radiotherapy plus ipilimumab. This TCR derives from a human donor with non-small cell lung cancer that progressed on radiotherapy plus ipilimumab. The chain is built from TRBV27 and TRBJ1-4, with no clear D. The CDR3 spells CASSFSTNEKLFF. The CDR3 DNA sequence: TGTGCCAGCAGTTTTTCGACTAATGAAAAACTGTTTTTT.